The present TCR beta chain was sequenced within a study of blood T cell repertoires in COVID-19. Overall study context: Material from acute and convalescent COVID-19 was sourced from the United States, Italy and Spain. PBMCs, B-cell-depleted T cells, or T cells were the source of the cDNA or gDNA that made up the material.

Original processing notes: Reference gene primer amplification gave nucleated cell count estimates. The data were produced by immunoSEQ multiplex PCR, yet TCRdb's version contains in-frame clones alone and is incomplete. V and J calls and clone size are given by that table; D and trimming were obtained from the DNA. The sample includes approximately 90,000 clones, over 75% of them seen just once. J lost 10 bases, V lost 4 bases, and 8 bases had no gene match. The CDR3 contains 15 residues. Sequences were obtained from peripheral blood. The clonotype was recovered from a man older than 75 with active or convalescent COVID-19. This chain joins TRBV23-1 and TRBJ2-1, with TRBD1 identical over 12 bases. TRBV23-1 is an open reading frame, and its role is uncertain. The CDR3: CASSRLGQGAGEQFF. In DNA form, the CDR3 reads TGCGCCAGCAGTCGTCTGGGACAGGGGGCGGGGGAGCAGTTCTTC.